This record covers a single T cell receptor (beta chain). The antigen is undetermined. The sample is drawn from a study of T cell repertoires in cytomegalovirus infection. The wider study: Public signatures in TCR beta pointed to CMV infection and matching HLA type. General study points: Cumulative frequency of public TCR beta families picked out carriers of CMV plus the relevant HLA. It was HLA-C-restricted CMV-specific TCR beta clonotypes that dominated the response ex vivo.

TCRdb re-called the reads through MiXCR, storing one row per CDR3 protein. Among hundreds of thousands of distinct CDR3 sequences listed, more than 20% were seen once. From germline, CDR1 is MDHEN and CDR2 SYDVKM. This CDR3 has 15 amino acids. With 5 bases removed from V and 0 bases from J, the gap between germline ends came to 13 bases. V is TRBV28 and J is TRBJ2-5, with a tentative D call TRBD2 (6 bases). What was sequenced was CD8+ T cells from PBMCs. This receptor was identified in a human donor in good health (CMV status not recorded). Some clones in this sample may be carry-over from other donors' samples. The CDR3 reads CASSPLWGDQETQYF. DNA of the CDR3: TGTGCCAGCAGTCCCCTATGGGGGGACCAAGAGACCCAGTACTTC. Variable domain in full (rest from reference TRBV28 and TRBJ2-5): DVKVTQSSRYLVKRTGEKVFLECVQDMDHENMFWYRQDPGLGLRLIYFSYDVKMKEKGDIPEGYSVSREKKERFSLILESASTNQTSMYLCASSPLWGDQETQYFGPGTRLLVL.